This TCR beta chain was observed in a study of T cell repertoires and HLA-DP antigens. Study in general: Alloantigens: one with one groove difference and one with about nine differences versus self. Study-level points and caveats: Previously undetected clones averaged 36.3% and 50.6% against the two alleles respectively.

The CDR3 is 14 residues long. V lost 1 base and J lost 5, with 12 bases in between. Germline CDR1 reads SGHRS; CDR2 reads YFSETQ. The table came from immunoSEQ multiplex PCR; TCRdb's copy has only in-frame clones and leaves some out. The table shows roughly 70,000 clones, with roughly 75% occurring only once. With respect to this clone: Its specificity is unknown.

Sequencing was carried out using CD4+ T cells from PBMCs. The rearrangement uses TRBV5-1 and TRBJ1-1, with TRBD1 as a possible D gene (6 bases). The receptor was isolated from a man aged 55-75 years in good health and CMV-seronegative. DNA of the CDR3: TGCGCCAGCAGCTTGTCCTACAGGGATACTGAAGCTTTCTTT. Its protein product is CASSLSYRDTEAFF.